This note documents a single TCR beta chain sequence. Its target is not known. The CDR3 consists of 15 residues. The V gene lost 0 bases and the J gene lost 2 bases, with 11 bases spanning the gap. Germline V gives CDR1 MNHEY, CDR2 SVGAGI. The sample originates from a study of Ad26.COV2.S vaccination and SARS-CoV-2 variants. Clones were read by immunoSEQ multiplex PCR, and TCRdb kept only the in-frame ones, dropping some. The data hold some 190,000 clones, with roughly nine tenths observed a single time. Study-level findings and limits: Vaccine recipients showed a spike-specific TCR breadth that was higher than in placebo recipients. The TCR breadth and depth analyses may have understated or missed part of the total T cell responses. With respect to non-spike TCR breadth, vaccine and placebo recipients were similar. Vaccinees reportedly had broad spike-specific CD8+ and CD4+ T cell responses.

The rearrangement links TRBV6-5 to TRBJ2-7; the D is unclear. This specimen consisted of peripheral blood, obtained after recovery from COVID-19. This receptor was obtained from a human donor who had recovered from COVID-19. The CDR3 here is CASSYSATRAYEQYF. In DNA, the CDR3 is TGTGCCAGCAGTTACTCGGCGACGAGAGCCTACGAGCAGTACTTC.